Detailed here is one TCR beta chain. Using immunoSEQ multiplex PCR, the repertoire was profiled, and TCRdb retains in-frame clones only, with some absent. The data contain around 100,000 clones, roughly 85% of them singletons. This sample stems from a study of blood T cell repertoires in COVID-19. Whole-study context: T cells, B-cell-depleted T cells, or PBMCs supplied cDNA or gDNA.

Trimming pared 1 base from V and 4 bases from J, leaving 23 bases between. Germline lookup yields CDR1 LGHNA and CDR2 YSLEER. The CDR3 loop spans 19 amino acids. The V gene is TRBV4-3, the J gene TRBJ2-1, with TRBD1 as a possible D gene (7 bases). This receptor was identified in a man in his fifties in a cohort sampled during active COVID-19. The sequenced sample consisted of peripheral blood. CDR3: CASSQVSSAGGYGYNEQFF. CDR3 sequence (DNA): TGCGCCAGCAGCCAAGTCAGTTCGGCAGGGGGGTATGGTTACAATGAGCAGTTCTTC.